The T cell receptor (beta chain) under discussion was sequenced for a study of cytomegalovirus exposure and HLA in healthy donors. In this sample, this clone turned up once. Its antigen is unidentified. The V gene end was trimmed by 0 bases and the J gene end by 0 bases; junction bases not matched to a gene: 3. The CDR3 consists of 15 residues. From germline, CDR1 is SGHRS and CDR2 YFSETQ. Study-level points and caveats: Some highly shared sequence variants likely arose as a pipeline artifact. Solely CMV serostatus was available to characterize immune exposure. At a 0.05 false discovery rate, a later analysis found 18,000 or so TCR beta sequences to be associated with HLA alleles.

13 Jbeta primers and 60 Vbeta primers were used for the PCR. Study processing details: In a later analysis, some 11 million of some 80 million unique beta chains occurred in at least two donors. The repertoire was sequenced with immunoSEQ multiplex PCR; TCRdb's copy has only in-frame clones and lacks some. D and trimming come from the DNA, and the V and J calls and clone size come from that table. The sample has 100,000 to 150,000 clones, roughly 81% seen once. This sequence was found in a woman aged 25 to 39 in good health and CMV-seronegative. The genes are TRBV5-1 and TRBJ2-7, with TRBD1 matching over 7 bases. The sample was PBMCs. Written as DNA, the CDR3 is TGCGCCAGCAGCTTGGTGTCAGGGGGCTCCTACGAGCAGTACTTC. This encodes CASSLVSGGSYEQYF.